This TCR beta chain was profiled in a study of shared clonotypes between healthy human individuals. For every subset, genomic DNA was evenly distributed across several immunoSEQ plates. Method: immunoSEQ multiplex PCR; TCRdb's copy keeps in-frame clones and lacks some. This repertoire shows hundreds of thousands of clones, around 96% found once; its top ten account for approximately 0.1%. The CDR3 runs to 14 residues. From germline, CDR1 is SGHDT and CDR2 YYEEEE. Trimming shortened V by 0 bases and J by 6 bases, and 12 bases separated the two germline ends. Naive CD8 isolation took CD45RO-negative cells positively selected for CCR7 and excluded terminally differentiated effector memory CD45RA+ cells. There were no recent acute infections or vaccinations among the donors, who were healthy HIV-negative adults.

This clonotype was sampled from a woman aged 25-40 years in good health. Material for sequencing was naive CD8+ T cells sorted from blood. The chain is built from TRBV5-6 and TRBJ1-2; the D gene is possibly TRBD1 (6 bases). The CDR3 loop is CASSLGRWTDGYTF. For the CDR3, the DNA is TGTGCCAGCAGCTTGGGCCGTTGGACAGATGGCTACACCTTC.